Sequencing of this T cell receptor (beta chain) was carried out in a study of tumor-infiltrating T cells and Merkel cell polyomavirus (dated by TCRdb to the late 2010s). Notes on the research overall: The study examined CD8+ T cells specific for the Merkel cell polyomavirus KLL epitope in Merkel cell carcinoma patients. Patients presented at varying disease stages and were followed for a median of around 2.7 years, with a range of 1. Patient treatments varied, were not standardized, and included chemotherapy, radiation and immunotherapies. In 14 to 15 samples, KLL-tetramer-sorted cells taken from blood or tumor-infiltrating lymphocytes underwent TRB sequencing, as did about a dozen matched whole-tumor samples. The majority of whole-tumor samples consisted of approximately 27-micron curls cut from formalin-fixed, paraffin-embedded tissue blocks. Across the study, one tumor sample was obtained as a frozen nodal tumor digest and one as a flash-frozen core biopsy of a metastasis. The full study reports these points: One limitation of the study is the small sample size (n of about eleven patients). The study examined just one viral epitope, so T cells targeting other Merkel cell polyomavirus epitopes were not captured. A higher intratumoral fraction of KLL-specific T cells (roughly 1.8-18% versus about 0-0.15%) was associated with significantly improved MCC-specific survival. A significant MCC-specific survival advantage (P = 0.0051) was associated with tumors having more unique KLL-specific clonotypes (about 5-110 vs 0-3). KLL-specific TRB repertoires were diverse and largely private, with only one public clonotype among more than 300 unique sequences, shared by two patients.

Libraries were prepared through the immunoSEQ multiplex PCR assay. Genomic DNA extraction, TRB sequencing and normalization were performed by Adaptive Biotechnologies (Seattle, WA). The paper's data handling went like this. Clonality was calculated as one minus the Shannon entropy of productive TRB sequences, normalized by log2 of unique productive sequences. To identify KLL-specific clonotypes in tumors, TCRbeta CDR3 amino acid sequences were matched against the sequences from the tetramer-sorted sample of each patient. This immuneACCESS table, as held by TCRdb, lists in-frame sequences with V and J called but not all clones. Of the missing ones, under half trace to an unresolved V gene in checked studies; the others have no known cause. For V, J and clone size, that table is used; D and trimming come from the DNA. A total of about 25,000 clones appear in this sample, roughly 87% of them only once. The biggest ten clones account for around 2.5% of the sample.

V is reduced by 4 bases and J by 2 bases, leaving a spacing of 9 bases between them. In the germline V gene, CDR1 corresponds to SQVTM and CDR2 to ANQGSEA. The CDR3 spans 13 residues, from the cysteine through the phenylalanine. The retained sequence is limited to the CDR3, 39 bases, with the frame set at the first base. By immunohistochemistry, the tumors of all patients showed robust positive staining for Merkel cell polyomavirus Large T antigen. Twelve Merkel cell carcinoma patients were included, each with robust KLL-tetramer+ populations (above 0.04% of CD8+ T cells) in blood and/or cultured TIL. All patients were identified as Caucasian, and a median age of approximately 60 years (range roughly 45 to 80 years) was recorded. Lymph node tumors were analyzed for patients with unknown primaries who presented with nodal disease, or when there was not enough primary tissue. Concerning this clone: Its binding antigen is unknown. No clone much larger than this one lies a single base away; base qualities are absent.

The source material was lymph node tissue. This TCR derives from a man in his fifties with Merkel cell carcinoma. The rearranged chain carries TRBV29-1 and TRBJ1-3; TRBD1 is possibly the D segment (6 matching bases). CDR3 sequence: CSVAAGAGNTIYF. The nucleotides read TGCAGCGTTGCGGCAGGGGCTGGAAACACCATATATTTT.